Listed below are T cell receptor beta chains from one sample, sequenced in a study of blood T cells in healthy people across ages. TCRdb analysed the 5' RACE reads with MiXCR anew, one entry per CDR3 protein. The sample shows approximately 350,000 distinct CDR3 sequences, 45% to 60% of them seen only once. Material: blood. These TCRs come from a man between 60 and 70 years old in good health. CDR3s include the opening cysteine and the closing phenylalanine or tryptophan. D genes are given only for firm matches. Only part of the rows carry a size: once, few, many, or a class if the clone is expanded.

CDR3 DNA: TGTGCCAGTTCGTCCCCAGCGGTGCGTGAGACCCAGTACTTC
CDR3 protein: CASSSPAVRETQYF
clone size: -
D gene: -
J gene: TRBJ2-5
V gene: TRBV18

CDR3 DNA: TGTGCCAGCAGTCGACAGGGCCAAGAGACCCAGTACTTC
CDR3 protein: CASSRQGQETQYF
clone size: few
D gene: TRBD1
J gene: TRBJ2-5
V gene: TRBV12-3/TRBV12-4

CDR3 DNA: TGCGCCAGCAGTGAGTCAGGGACGCAAGCTACGCAGTATTTT
CDR3 protein: CASSESGTQATQYF
clone size: few
D gene: -
J gene: TRBJ2-3
V gene: TRBV10-2

CDR3 DNA: TGTGCCAGCAGTGAAGGGACAGACTACAATGAGCAGTTCTTC
CDR3 protein: CASSEGTDYNEQFF
clone size: many
D gene: TRBD1
J gene: TRBJ2-1
V gene: TRBV25-1

CDR3 DNA: TGTGCCAGCAGCTTAGATAACACAGATACGCAGTATTTT
CDR3 protein: CASSLDNTDTQYF
clone size: few
D gene: -
J gene: TRBJ2-3
V gene: TRBV7-2

CDR3 DNA: TGTGCCATCGGGGACGGGACTAGCGCCAACGAGCAGTACTTC
CDR3 protein: CAIGDGTSANEQYF
clone size: few
D gene: TRBD2
J gene: TRBJ2-7
V gene: TRBV10-3

CDR3 DNA: TGTGCCAGCAGCCGTCGACCCGTCAACTATGGCTACACCTTC
CDR3 protein: CASSRRPVNYGYTF
clone size: -
D gene: -
J gene: TRBJ1-2
V gene: TRBV28

CDR3 DNA: TGTGCCAGCAGTTACTCGCCCAAAGAAGCGAGCAAAAACATTCAGTACTTC
CDR3 protein: CASSYSPKEASKNIQYF
clone size: -
D gene: -
J gene: TRBJ2-4
V gene: TRBV6-2/TRBV6-3

CDR3 DNA: TGTGCCAGCATGTGGAATGCGGCCACAGATACGCAGTATTTT
CDR3 protein: CASMWNAATDTQYF
clone size: -
D gene: -
J gene: TRBJ2-3
V gene: TRBV7-2

CDR3 DNA: TGTGCCAGCAGAACTAGCGGGGCCGATATAGATACGCAGTATTTT
CDR3 protein: CASRTSGADIDTQYF
clone size: -
D gene: TRBD2
J gene: TRBJ2-3
V gene: TRBV28

CDR3 DNA: TGTGCCAGCAGTGTAGGGCAGGTATATGGCTACACCTTC
CDR3 protein: CASSVGQVYGYTF
clone size: -
D gene: -
J gene: TRBJ1-2
V gene: TRBV2

CDR3 DNA: TGCAGCGTTGGACTAGCGGGGGTCAGCACAGATACGCAGTATTTT
CDR3 protein: CSVGLAGVSTDTQYF
clone size: few
D gene: TRBD2
J gene: TRBJ2-3
V gene: TRBV29-1

CDR3 DNA: TGCGCCAGCAGCTTGGGCCTAATGACAGATAACTATGGCTACACCTTC
CDR3 protein: CASSLGLMTDNYGYTF
clone size: once
D gene: -
J gene: TRBJ1-2
V gene: TRBV5-1

CDR3 DNA: TGTGCCTGGAGTCGTAGCTATGGCTACACCTTC
CDR3 protein: CAWSRSYGYTF
clone size: few
D gene: -
J gene: TRBJ1-2
V gene: TRBV30

CDR3 DNA: TGTGCCAGCAGTCTTTCAAGTGGGAGCGTAGGGGAAAGGGAGACCCAGTACTTC
CDR3 protein: CASSLSSGSVGERETQYF
clone size: -
D gene: -
J gene: TRBJ2-5
V gene: TRBV12-3/TRBV12-4

CDR3 DNA: TGTGCCAGCACCATAGCGGGAGGAGGCTACGAGCAGTACTTC
CDR3 protein: CASTIAGGGYEQYF
clone size: few
D gene: TRBD2
J gene: TRBJ2-7
V gene: TRBV2

CDR3 DNA: TGTGCCAGCTCACCACAGGGGAGTAATAATGAAAAACTGTTTTTT
CDR3 protein: CASSPQGSNNEKLFF
clone size: few
D gene: -
J gene: TRBJ1-4
V gene: TRBV18

CDR3 DNA: TGCAGTGGCGGGCGGGAAGACAATGAGCAGTACTTC
CDR3 protein: CSGGREDNEQYF
clone size: -
D gene: -
J gene: TRBJ2-7
V gene: TRBV20-1

CDR3 DNA: TGTGCCAGCAGTCGAAAAGGGGGCACCGGGGAGCTGTTTTTT
CDR3 protein: CASSRKGGTGELFF
clone size: -
D gene: -
J gene: TRBJ2-2
V gene: TRBV27

CDR3 DNA: TGTGCCAGCAGTTTAGGTGGTAGCGGGGTGACTAATGAGCACTTCTTC
CDR3 protein: CASSLGGSGVTNEHFF
clone size: -
D gene: TRBD2
J gene: TRBJ2-1
V gene: TRBV12-3/TRBV12-4

CDR3 DNA: TGTGCCAGCAGAATAAGTCAAAACAATGAGCAGTTCTTC
CDR3 protein: CASRISQNNEQFF
clone size: -
D gene: -
J gene: TRBJ2-1
V gene: TRBV12-3/TRBV12-4

CDR3 DNA: TGCGCCAGCAGCGTTGGGACAGGGAGTCAGCCCCAGCATTTT
CDR3 protein: CASSVGTGSQPQHF
clone size: few
D gene: TRBD1
J gene: TRBJ1-5
V gene: TRBV5-1

CDR3 DNA: TGTGCCTGGAGTGTCGGGACAGGGAAGGAAAAACTGTTTTTT
CDR3 protein: CAWSVGTGKEKLFF
clone size: -
D gene: TRBD1
J gene: TRBJ1-4
V gene: TRBV30

CDR3 DNA: TGTGCCAGCAGCCCCCTAGCGGGGCCCTACGAGCAGTACTTC
CDR3 protein: CASSPLAGPYEQYF
clone size: -
D gene: TRBD2
J gene: TRBJ2-7
V gene: TRBV7-2

CDR3 DNA: TGCAGCGAACAGGGGGTCGGTGAGACCCAGTACTTC
CDR3 protein: CSEQGVGETQYF
clone size: many
D gene: TRBD1
J gene: TRBJ2-5
V gene: TRBV29-1

CDR3 DNA: TGCGCCAGCAGCCGGACAGGAGATTATAATTCACCCCTCCACTTT
CDR3 protein: CASSRTGDYNSPLHF
clone size: few
D gene: TRBD1
J gene: TRBJ1-6
V gene: TRBV5-1

CDR3 DNA: TGCAGTGCCTCGCCCCCGCGAATCAGCACAGATACGCAGTATTTT
CDR3 protein: CSASPPRISTDTQYF
clone size: once
D gene: -
J gene: TRBJ2-3
V gene: TRBV20-1

CDR3 DNA: TGTGCCAGCTCACCTCTCGGGACAGGCAATCTTGGGAATGAAAAACTGTTTTTT
CDR3 protein: CASSPLGTGNLGNEKLFF
clone size: -
D gene: TRBD1
J gene: TRBJ1-4
V gene: TRBV18